The 16 T cell receptor beta chains below all came from one sample that was sequenced in a study of control samples from healthy donors and cancer patients. TCRdb's copy holds only in-frame clones and misses some; the assay was immunoSEQ multiplex PCR. The data contain about 19,000 clones, 80% to 85% of them seen just once; the ten biggest clones take up less than 35%. Sequenced sample: PBMCs. The receptors shown here come from a man at least 80 years old with head and neck cancer.

This clone was found a few times. V usage is TRBV5-1 and J usage is TRBJ1-3; D not certain. The CDR3 sequence is 14 residues long. Trimming shortened V by 0 bases and J by 1 base, and 5 bases separated the two germline ends. The germline V gene encodes CDR1 SGHRS and CDR2 YFSETQ. CDR3 residues: CASSLDTSGNTIYF. CDR3 bases: TGCGCCAGCAGCTTGGACACTTCTGGAAACACCATATATTTT.

The chain recombines TRBV6-1 with TRBJ2-7, with D possibly being TRBD1 (6 bases). The V and J ends lost 1 base and 3 bases respectively, with 19 bases between them. Per germline, CDR1 MNHNS and CDR2 SASEGT. This CDR3 region has 17 residues. The CDR3 DNA sequence: TGTGCCAGCAGTGAAGAGGACAGACAGGATCTTGTCTACGAGCAGTACTTC. This gives the protein CASSEEDRQDLVYEQYF.

The rearrangement joins TRBV5-4 to TRBJ2-3; the D is unclear. Trimming removed 0 bases from V and 5 bases from J, with 7 bases in between. Germline V CDR1 and CDR2: SGHNT, YYREEE (reference sequence). The CDR3 runs 13 residues. The CDR3 spells CASSLGFEDTQYF. CDR3 sequence (DNA): TGTGCCAGCAGCTTGGGGTTTGAAGATACGCAGTATTTT.

The J gene is TRBJ1-5, the V gene TRBV27; the D gene is possibly TRBD1 (5 bases). With 6 bases removed from V and 0 bases from J, the gap between germline ends came to 12 bases. Looked up from germline, CDR1 is MNHEY and CDR2 is SMNVEV (reference sequence). The CDR3 covers 15 residues. CDR3 amino acids: CASRRTPYSNQPQHF. In nucleotides, the CDR3 is TGTGCCAGCAGGAGGACACCTTATAGCAATCAGCCCCAGCATTTT.

The chain employs TRBV6-5 and TRBJ2-3, with 14 bases aligning to TRBD2. Germline CDR1 reads MNHEY; CDR2 reads SVGAGI. With V trimmed by 8 bases and J by 5 bases, 3 bases remained unmatched. This CDR3 is built from 14 residues. The CDR3 protein is CASGTSGRIDTQYF. CDR3 in DNA: TGTGCCAGCGGGACTAGCGGGAGAATAGATACGCAGTATTTT.

V is TRBV7-9 and J is TRBJ2-2; 10 bases align to TRBD1. After removal of 3 bases from V and 7 bases from J, the junction contained 2 bases not matched to a gene. There are 14 residues in the CDR3. Germline V gene sequence: CDR1 SEHNR, CDR2 FQNEAQ (reference sequence). The CDR3 spells CASSLDRGIGELFF. The CDR3, as DNA: TGTGCCAGCAGCTTGGACAGGGGGATCGGGGAGCTGTTTTTT. Drawing the rest from reference TRBV7-9 and TRBJ2-2, the complete variable domain is DTGVSQNPRHKITKRGQNVTFRCDPISEHNRLYWYRQTLGQGPEFLTYFQNEAQLEKSRLLSDRFSAERPKGSFSTLEIQRTEQGDSAMYLCASSLDRGIGELFFGEGSRLTVL.

The rearrangement links TRBV21-1 to TRBJ2-5; no DNA check was done on the table's D call, TRBD2. TRBV21-1 is classified as a pseudogene. This CDR3 contains 17 residues. The CDR3: CASSKGRLAGYQETQYF. Here the CDR3 DNA reads TGTGCCAGCAGCAAAGGCCGACTAGCGGGGTACCAAGAGACCCAGTACTTC.

V is TRBV6-5 and J is TRBJ1-2; no clear D. The CDR3 has 14 residues. In germline, CDR1 is MNHEY, CDR2 SVGAGI. V lost 6 bases, J lost 5 bases, and 16 bases lay in between. CDR3 sequence (DNA): TGTGCCAGCAGGACCTATGGCGTGTGGTATGGCTACACCTTC. Protein product: CASRTYGVWYGYTF.

V gene TRBV29-1 combines with J gene TRBJ2-5; D gene unclear. Trimming pared 4 bases from V and 5 bases from J, leaving 2 bases between. The germline V gene has CDR1 SQVTM and CDR2 ANQGSEA. The CDR3 has 9 residues. CDR3 protein: CSVGETQYF. The CDR3 DNA sequence: TGCAGCGTTGGGGAGACCCAGTACTTC.

V gene TRBV5-1 combines with J gene TRBJ2-2, with 8 bases that match TRBD2. Unmatched junction bases numbered 14, after V lost 2 bases and J lost 11 bases. Germline CDR1 and CDR2: SGHRS and YFSETQ. This CDR3 has 16 residues. Here the CDR3 DNA reads TGCGCCAGCAGCTTAACAGCGGGAGCCCTCTATGTAGAGCTGTTTTTT. Its translation: CASSLTAGALYVELFF.

The rearrangement uses TRBV29-1 and TRBJ1-2; weak D call: TRBD1 (6 bases). In germline, CDR1 is SQVTM, CDR2 ANQGSEA. Deletions cut 4 bases from V and 1 base from J, with 16 bases between. CDR3 length equals 15 residues. The chain's CDR3 is CSVVAEGGRNYGYTF. DNA of the CDR3: TGCAGCGTTGTGGCCGAGGGGGGGCGTAACTATGGCTACACCTTC.

This clone was seen once. The J gene is TRBJ1-1, the V gene TRBV19; D remains unclear. Germline V CDR1 and CDR2: LNHDA, SQIVND (reference sequence). V dropped 6 bases and J dropped 0 bases, with 11 bases sitting between them. The CDR3 runs 14 residues. CDR3 region: CASSFWAMNTEAFF. The CDR3 bases are TGTGCCAGTAGCTTTTGGGCCATGAACACTGAAGCTTTCTTT.

In this sample, this clone turned up once. This rearrangement joins TRBV2 to TRBJ2-7, with no clear D. Trimming removed 6 bases from V and 4 bases from J, with 10 bases in between. CDR3 length: 12 residues. CDR1 is SNHLY, CDR2 FYNNEI, per germline. CDR3 residues: CASRRDNYEQYF. As DNA, the CDR3 is TGTGCCAGCAGAAGGGATAATTACGAGCAGTACTTC.

The V call is TRBV28, the J call TRBJ2-7; D remains ambiguous. Germline V gene data show CDR1 as MDHEN and CDR2 as SYDVKM. Trimming shortened V by 5 bases and J by 7 bases, and 12 bases separated the two germline ends. The CDR3 length is 12 residues. This CDR3 is CASSPSGGEQYF. CDR3 DNA sequence: TGTGCCAGCAGTCCTTCGGGTGGGGAGCAGTACTTC.

V is TRBV10-3 and J is TRBJ1-5, with TRBD1 matching 9 bases. The junction had 4 bases not matched to a gene; V was cut back by 4 bases and J by 6 bases. Germline-derived CDR1 and CDR2 are ENHRY and SYGVKD. The length of the CDR3 is 14 residues. In DNA, the CDR3 is TGTGCCATCAGTGGACAGGGGGGCACTCAGCCCCAGCATTTT. Translation: CAISGQGGTQPQHF.

The V gene is TRBV10-1, the J gene TRBJ1-2, with TRBD1 matching 7 bases. The germline V gene has CDR1 WNHNN and CDR2 SYGVQD (reference sequence). J lost 7 bases, V lost 6 bases, and 8 bases had no gene match. This CDR3 has 13 residues. The CDR3 region has the DNA TGCGCCAGCAGCCTCGACAGGGATCGTGGCTACACCTTC. Translation gives CASSLDRDRGYTF.